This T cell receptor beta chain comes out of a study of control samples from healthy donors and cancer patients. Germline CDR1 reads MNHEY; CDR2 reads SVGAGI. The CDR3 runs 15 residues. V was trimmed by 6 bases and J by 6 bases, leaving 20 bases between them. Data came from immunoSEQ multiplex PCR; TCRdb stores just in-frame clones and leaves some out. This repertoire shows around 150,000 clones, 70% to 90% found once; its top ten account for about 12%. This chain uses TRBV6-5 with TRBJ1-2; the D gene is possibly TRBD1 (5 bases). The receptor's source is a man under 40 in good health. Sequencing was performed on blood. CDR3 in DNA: TGTGCCAGCAGGAGCAGACCCGGGACTACTAATGGCTACACCTTC. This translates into CASRSRPGTTNGYTF.